The 5 T cell receptor beta chains below come from one sample, sequenced in a study of Ad26.COV2.S vaccination and SARS-CoV-2 variants. Repertoires were generated with immunoSEQ multiplex PCR, while TCRdb's copy carries only in-frame clones and drops some. The sample carries around 350,000 clones, 92% recorded once. Sequenced material: peripheral blood, taken after recovery from COVID-19. Receptors originate from a human donor who had recovered from COVID-19.

The rearrangement uses TRBV24-1 and TRBJ2-3; D unresolved. The CDR3 loop spans 13 amino acids. Germline values: CDR1 KGHDR, CDR2 SFDVKD. V was trimmed by 6 bases and J by 2 bases, leaving 8 bases between them. This chain's CDR3 is CATSTPPTDTQYF. In DNA, the CDR3 is TGTGCCACCAGTACCCCCCCCACAGATACGCAGTATTTT.

This chain uses TRBV18 with TRBJ2-7, with 7 bases fitting TRBD1. V gave up 6 bases and J gave up 0 bases; unmatched junction bases: 8. CDR1 and CDR2 from the germline V gene are KGHSH and LQKENI. The CDR3 has 15 residues. The CDR3 spells CASSLGQSSSYEQYF. DNA for the CDR3: TGTGCCAGCTCCCTGGGACAGTCGAGCTCCTACGAGCAGTACTTC.

This sequence joins TRBV7-9 and TRBJ1-1, with D tentatively TRBD1 (5 bases). V was clipped by 3 bases and J by 4 bases, with 9 bases between them. The germline V gene encodes CDR1 SEHNR and CDR2 FQNEAQ (reference sequence). The CDR3 consists of 13 residues. CDR3 amino acids: CASSFRQGTEAFF. Written as DNA, the CDR3 is TGTGCCAGCAGCTTTCGCCAGGGCACTGAAGCTTTCTTT.

This clone was recorded once. The J gene is TRBJ1-2, the V gene TRBV5-5, with D perhaps TRBD1 (6 bases). This CDR3 has 14 residues. Per germline, CDR1 SGHKS and CDR2 YYEKEE (reference sequence). V lost 6 bases to trimming and J lost 7 bases, with 19 bases between them. This CDR3 is CASNPTGSFAGYTF. In DNA form, the CDR3 reads TGTGCCAGCAACCCGACAGGCTCTTTTGCTGGCTACACCTTC.

The chain recombines TRBV5-1 with TRBJ1-6; TRBD1 matches at 7 bases. V lost 0 bases, J lost 8 bases, and 5 bases stayed unmatched. The CDR3 covers 15 residues. CDR1 is SGHRS, CDR2 YFSETQ, per germline. The CDR3: CASSLAGDSYSPLHF. The CDR3 region has the DNA TGCGCCAGCAGCTTGGCCGGGGACAGCTATTCACCCCTCCACTTT.